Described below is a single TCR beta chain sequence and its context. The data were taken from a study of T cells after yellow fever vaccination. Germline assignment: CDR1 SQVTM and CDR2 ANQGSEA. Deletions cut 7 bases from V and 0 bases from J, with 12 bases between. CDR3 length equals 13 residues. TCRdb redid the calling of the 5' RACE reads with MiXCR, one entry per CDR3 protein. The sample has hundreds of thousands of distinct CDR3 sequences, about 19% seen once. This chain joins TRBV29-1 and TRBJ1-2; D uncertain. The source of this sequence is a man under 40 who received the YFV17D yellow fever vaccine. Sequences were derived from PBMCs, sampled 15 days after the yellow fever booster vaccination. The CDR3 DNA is TGCAGCGCCGACGGCGGATCTAACTATGGCTACACCTTC. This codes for CSADGGSNYGYTF.